The T cell receptor beta chain under discussion was sequenced for a study of CD8+CD57+ T cells in acquired aplastic anemia. Genomic DNA constituted the template upon which TCR beta VDJ and CDR3 profiling was performed. TCRdb re-derived calls from the reads in MiXCR, one entry per CDR3 protein. The sample shows over 150,000 distinct CDR3 sequences, roughly three fifths of them seen only once. This CDR3 contains 14 residues. Germline CDR1 is SGDLS and CDR2 is YYNGEE. V was cut by 0 bases and J by 4 bases, with 10 bases left in between. Before being chosen for sequencing, patients had shown CD8+CD57+ cell expansion by flow cytometry.

The clonotype originates from a human donor with aplastic anemia. V and J are TRBV9 and TRBJ1-1; a weak D match, TRBD1 (5 bases). Sequenced: sorted CD4+, CD8+, or CD8+CD57+ T cells (not recorded which) from PBMCs. In DNA, the CDR3 is TGTGCCAGCAGCGTAGAGGCCGACAGCACTGAAGCTTTCTTT. It encodes CASSVEADSTEAFF.